This TCR beta chain was recorded in a study of early T cells in non-severe SARS-CoV-2 infection. About the study: Bulk RNA taken from unsorted whole blood was sequenced, leaving chains unpaired. Study findings and constraints: Sequences matched to VDJdb favored anti-spike CD8 responses, while private and CD4 specificities were missed.

This CDR3 has 14 amino acids. Trimming cost V 0 bases and J 2 bases, with 11 bases left between them. CDR1 and CDR2 from the germline V gene are DFQATT and SNEGSKA (reference sequence). This clonotype appeared a few times. Its antigen remains unidentified. TCRdb reprocessed the 5' RACE reads via MiXCR and lists one record per CDR3 protein. This sample has tens of thousands of distinct CDR3 sequences; about 10% occur once, and the top ten carry under 4.5%. This specimen consisted of whole blood, obtained at baseline. The chain employs TRBV20-1 and TRBJ2-7; D remains unclear. This TCR derives from an adult who was a healthcare worker with PCR-confirmed SARS-CoV-2 infection or an uninfected control (not recorded which). CDR3 loop: CSARDSRQPYEQYF. CDR3 in DNA: TGCAGTGCTAGAGATAGCCGGCAGCCCTACGAGCAGTACTTC.